This is a list of T cell receptor beta chains from one sample in a study of cytomegalovirus exposure and HLA in healthy donors. TCRdb's table, derived via immunoSEQ multiplex PCR, lists solely in-frame clones and lacks some. The sample yields about 54,000 clones, roughly 85% seen once. The material sequenced was PBMCs. The receptor source for this set is a woman aged 18-29 years in good health and CMV-seronegative. Each CDR3 is given with its conserved first and last residue. Each record gives: clone size, J gene, D gene, V gene, CDR3 DNA, CDR3 protein. D genes are given only for firm matches. Only part of the rows carry a size: once, few, many, or a class if the clone is expanded.

clone size: -
J gene: TRBJ1-2
D gene: -
V gene: TRBV12-5
CDR3 DNA: TGTGCTAGTGGTTTGGCCGAGGGGGTTTATGGCTACACCTTC
CDR3 protein: CASGLAEGVYGYTF

clone size: -
J gene: TRBJ1-2
D gene: -
V gene: TRBV27
CDR3 DNA: TGTGCCAGCAGTTTAGAGGGCGCCCCTCTCTATGGCTACACCTTC
CDR3 protein: CASSLEGAPLYGYTF

clone size: -
J gene: TRBJ2-7
D gene: -
V gene: TRBV6-5
CDR3 DNA: TGTGCCAGCAGTTACCCAGGGTCCTACGAGCAGTACTTC
CDR3 protein: CASSYPGSYEQYF

clone size: -
J gene: TRBJ2-4
D gene: -
V gene: TRBV6-1
CDR3 DNA: TGTGCCAGCAGCGGCCTAGCCAAAAACAGTCAGTACTTC
CDR3 protein: CASSGLAKNSQYF

clone size: -
J gene: TRBJ2-1
D gene: TRBD2
V gene: TRBV27
CDR3 DNA: TGTGCCAGCAGTTTATCTAGGGCGGGGGGAAAGTTCTTC
CDR3 protein: CASSLSRAGGKFF

clone size: -
J gene: TRBJ1-2
D gene: -
V gene: TRBV5-6
CDR3 DNA: TGTGCCAGCAGCTGGGGCGACAGTCGAACTAACTATGGCTACACCTTC
CDR3 protein: CASSWGDSRTNYGYTF

clone size: -
J gene: TRBJ2-7
D gene: -
V gene: TRBV4-2
CDR3 DNA: TGTGCCAGCAGCCAAGTAAAAGGGGGGGACTACGAGCAGTACTTC
CDR3 protein: CASSQVKGGDYEQYF

clone size: -
J gene: TRBJ1-1
D gene: TRBD1
V gene: TRBV5-1
CDR3 DNA: TGCGCCAGCAGCGCAAGGACAGGGGAGTTCACTGAAGCTTTCTTT
CDR3 protein: CASSARTGEFTEAFF

clone size: -
J gene: TRBJ1-3
D gene: -
V gene: TRBV7-3
CDR3 DNA: TGTGCCAGCAGCCTAAACCCCCCGGAGGACGCTGGAAACACCATATATTTT
CDR3 protein: CASSLNPPEDAGNTIYF

clone size: -
J gene: TRBJ2-3
D gene: TRBD2
V gene: TRBV10-2
CDR3 DNA: TGCGCCAGCAGTGAGTCGGCGCGGGAGGGAATCTATAACCCCACAGATACGCAGTATTTT
CDR3 protein: CASSESAREGIYNPTDTQYF

clone size: -
J gene: TRBJ2-7
D gene: TRBD2
V gene: TRBV19
CDR3 DNA: TGTGCCAGTAGTATTTCCGGGACTAGCGAGTACGAGCAGTACTTC
CDR3 protein: CASSISGTSEYEQYF

clone size: few
J gene: TRBJ2-5
D gene: TRBD2
V gene: TRBV7-2
CDR3 DNA: TGTGCCAGCAGCTTATTGTCTAGCGGGAGAGGGGAGCAGTACTTC
CDR3 protein: CASSLLSSGRGEQYF

clone size: -
J gene: TRBJ1-1
D gene: -
V gene: TRBV5-6
CDR3 DNA: TGTGCCAGCAGCTCCGGACACGGACGGGAAGCTTTCTTT
CDR3 protein: CASSSGHGREAFF

clone size: -
J gene: TRBJ2-1
D gene: -
V gene: TRBV6-1
CDR3 DNA: TGTGCCAGCAGTGACAGGGTTGAGCCAACTGAGCAGTTCTTC
CDR3 protein: CASSDRVEPTEQFF

clone size: -
J gene: TRBJ2-3
D gene: TRBD2
V gene: TRBV27
CDR3 DNA: TGTGCCAGCAGTTTACAAAGCGGGAGTTATACAGATACGCAGTATTTT
CDR3 protein: CASSLQSGSYTDTQYF

clone size: -
J gene: TRBJ2-7
D gene: -
V gene: TRBV27
CDR3 DNA: TGTGCCAGCAGTTTAAGATCGTACGGCGAGCAGTACTTC
CDR3 protein: CASSLRSYGEQYF

clone size: -
J gene: TRBJ2-5
D gene: TRBD2
V gene: TRBV9
CDR3 DNA: TGTGCCAGCAGCGTAGGGGGAGGGGGACTAGCCCAAGAGACCCAGTACTTC
CDR3 protein: CASSVGGGGLAQETQYF

clone size: -
J gene: TRBJ2-1
D gene: TRBD2
V gene: TRBV19
CDR3 DNA: TGTGCCAGTGAACTAGGGACTAGCGGGAGTAATGAGCAGTTCTTC
CDR3 protein: CASELGTSGSNEQFF

clone size: few
J gene: TRBJ1-2
D gene: -
V gene: TRBV27
CDR3 DNA: TGTGCCAGCAGTCGGAGGGATAACTATGGCTACACCTTC
CDR3 protein: CASSRRDNYGYTF

clone size: -
J gene: TRBJ2-7
D gene: -
V gene: TRBV27
CDR3 DNA: TGTGCCACCCACCCGGGCGCGGGGTTTACCTACGAGCAGTACTTC
CDR3 protein: CATHPGAGFTYEQYF

clone size: -
J gene: TRBJ2-7
D gene: TRBD2
V gene: TRBV5-1
CDR3 DNA: TGCGCCAGTCCCAGCGGGAGGAAAGGCGAGCAGTACTTC
CDR3 protein: CASPSGRKGEQYF

clone size: -
J gene: TRBJ1-2
D gene: TRBD1
V gene: TRBV27
CDR3 DNA: TGTGCCAGCAGTTTAACACAGGCAGGGGGCGTTAACTATGGCTACACCTTC
CDR3 protein: CASSLTQAGGVNYGYTF

clone size: few
J gene: TRBJ1-4
D gene: TRBD1
V gene: TRBV5-1
CDR3 DNA: TGCGCCAGCAGCTTGGGGACAGGGACTAATGAAAAACTGTTTTTT
CDR3 protein: CASSLGTGTNEKLFF

clone size: -
J gene: TRBJ1-1
D gene: -
V gene: TRBV19
CDR3 DNA: TGTGCCAGTAGTATTGAGGGGGTGAACACTGAAGCTTTCTTT
CDR3 protein: CASSIEGVNTEAFF

clone size: once
J gene: TRBJ2-7
D gene: -
V gene: TRBV28
CDR3 DNA: TGTGCCAGCTTAGGAGGCTACGAGCAGTACTTC
CDR3 protein: CASLGGYEQYF

clone size: -
J gene: TRBJ1-3
D gene: -
V gene: TRBV15
CDR3 DNA: TGTGCCACCAGCAGAGACCCCGGCTCTGGAAACACCATATATTTT
CDR3 protein: CATSRDPGSGNTIYF

clone size: -
J gene: TRBJ2-3
D gene: -
V gene: TRBV10-1
CDR3 DNA: TGCGCCAGCAGTGAGAAGATCCCGGGGGTTGGAAGCACAGATACGCAGTATTTT
CDR3 protein: CASSEKIPGVGSTDTQYF

clone size: -
J gene: TRBJ1-4
D gene: TRBD1
V gene: TRBV28
CDR3 DNA: TGTGCCAGCAGTCAGAGGACAGGGGTCACTAATGAAAAACTGTTTTTT
CDR3 protein: CASSQRTGVTNEKLFF

clone size: -
J gene: TRBJ2-3
D gene: TRBD2
V gene: TRBV19
CDR3 DNA: TGTGCCAGTAGCCCTACCCATAGGACTAGCGGGAGCACAGATACGCAGTATTTT
CDR3 protein: CASSPTHRTSGSTDTQYF

clone size: -
J gene: TRBJ2-7
D gene: TRBD2
V gene: TRBV5-5
CDR3 DNA: TGTGCCAGCAGCAAGGGACTAGCGGAATACGAGCAGTACTTC
CDR3 protein: CASSKGLAEYEQYF

clone size: -
J gene: TRBJ2-5
D gene: TRBD1
V gene: TRBV10-3
CDR3 DNA: TGTGCCATCAGTGAGCCCGGACAGGGGGGGGAGGCCCAGTACTTC
CDR3 protein: CAISEPGQGGEAQYF

clone size: once
J gene: TRBJ1-2
D gene: TRBD1
V gene: TRBV6-5
CDR3 DNA: TGTGCCAGCAGTAGCCACGGGGGACAGGGTTTTGACTACACCTTC
CDR3 protein: CASSSHGGQGFDYTF

clone size: -
J gene: TRBJ1-1
D gene: -
V gene: TRBV28
CDR3 DNA: TGTGCCAGCAGGCTGGCCCCCCGCCCTAACACTGAAGCTTTCTTT
CDR3 protein: CASRLAPRPNTEAFF

clone size: -
J gene: TRBJ2-7
D gene: TRBD1
V gene: TRBV5-1
CDR3 DNA: TGCGCCAGCAGCTTGGAAGGGGGCACCCCCTACGAGCAGTACTTC
CDR3 protein: CASSLEGGTPYEQYF

clone size: -
J gene: TRBJ2-1
D gene: -
V gene: TRBV4-2
CDR3 DNA: TGTGCCAGCGGCGTCGGCGGGAATAACAATGAGCAGTTCTTC
CDR3 protein: CASGVGGNNNEQFF

clone size: -
J gene: TRBJ2-4
D gene: -
V gene: TRBV28
CDR3 DNA: TGTGCCAGCAGTTTATCCGGGAACATTCAGTACTTC
CDR3 protein: CASSLSGNIQYF

clone size: -
J gene: TRBJ1-1
D gene: -
V gene: TRBV30
CDR3 DNA: TGTGCCTGGAGTGTTGGTCAGGGCAGGAGTGAAGCTTTCTTT
CDR3 protein: CAWSVGQGRSEAFF

clone size: -
J gene: TRBJ1-2
D gene: -
V gene: TRBV19
CDR3 DNA: TGTGCCAGTAGCGCCCCGACTACAGGGAACTATGGCTACACCTTC
CDR3 protein: CASSAPTTGNYGYTF

clone size: few
J gene: TRBJ1-2
D gene: TRBD1
V gene: TRBV28
CDR3 DNA: TGTGCCAGCAGTTCAGGGGGCGATGGCTACACCTTC
CDR3 protein: CASSSGGDGYTF

clone size: -
J gene: TRBJ1-2
D gene: TRBD1
V gene: TRBV10-3
CDR3 DNA: TGTGCCATCAGTGAGTCCACAGGGTCAGGGGGCTATGGCTACACCTTC
CDR3 protein: CAISESTGSGGYGYTF

clone size: -
J gene: TRBJ1-1
D gene: -
V gene: TRBV30
CDR3 DNA: TGTGCCTGGAGGGGTGGCGGGCCTGAAGCTTTCTTT
CDR3 protein: CAWRGGGPEAFF

clone size: -
J gene: TRBJ2-7
D gene: -
V gene: TRBV7-3
CDR3 DNA: TGTGCCAGCAGCTTATTTACTCCCCCGGGGGAGCAGTACTTC
CDR3 protein: CASSLFTPPGEQYF

clone size: -
J gene: TRBJ2-1
D gene: -
V gene: TRBV11-2
CDR3 DNA: TGTGCCAGCAGCTTATCGGGGGTTCGGGTCTACAATGAGCAGTTCTTC
CDR3 protein: CASSLSGVRVYNEQFF

clone size: -
J gene: TRBJ2-1
D gene: -
V gene: TRBV5-6
CDR3 DNA: TGTGCCAGCAGCTCCGGACCAGCGGCCCCCAATGAGCAGTTCTTC
CDR3 protein: CASSSGPAAPNEQFF

clone size: -
J gene: TRBJ1-4
D gene: -
V gene: TRBV7-9
CDR3 DNA: TGTGCCAGCAGCGACATACCGGATGAAAAACTGTTTTTT
CDR3 protein: CASSDIPDEKLFF

clone size: -
J gene: TRBJ1-1
D gene: TRBD1
V gene: TRBV28
CDR3 DNA: TGTGCCAGCAGTCCCGGGACAGGAGCTTTCTTT
CDR3 protein: CASSPGTGAFF

clone size: -
J gene: TRBJ2-1
D gene: -
V gene: TRBV11-3
CDR3 DNA: TGTGCCAGCAGCTTACGGGGCTACAATGAGCAGTTCTTC
CDR3 protein: CASSLRGYNEQFF

clone size: -
J gene: TRBJ1-6
D gene: -
V gene: TRBV5-4
CDR3 DNA: TGTGCCAGCAGGCCCCGGGACACCAATTCACCCCTCCACTTT
CDR3 protein: CASRPRDTNSPLHF